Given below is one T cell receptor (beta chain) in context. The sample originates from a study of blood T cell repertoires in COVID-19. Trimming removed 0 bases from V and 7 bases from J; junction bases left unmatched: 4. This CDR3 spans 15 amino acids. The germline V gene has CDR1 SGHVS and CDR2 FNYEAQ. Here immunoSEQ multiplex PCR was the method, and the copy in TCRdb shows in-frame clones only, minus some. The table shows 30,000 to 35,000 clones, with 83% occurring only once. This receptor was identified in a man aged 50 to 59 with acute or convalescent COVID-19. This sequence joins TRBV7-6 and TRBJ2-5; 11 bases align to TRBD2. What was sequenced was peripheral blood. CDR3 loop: CASSLAVAGGATQYF. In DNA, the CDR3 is TGTGCCAGCAGCTTAGCGGTAGCGGGAGGGGCGACCCAGTACTTC.